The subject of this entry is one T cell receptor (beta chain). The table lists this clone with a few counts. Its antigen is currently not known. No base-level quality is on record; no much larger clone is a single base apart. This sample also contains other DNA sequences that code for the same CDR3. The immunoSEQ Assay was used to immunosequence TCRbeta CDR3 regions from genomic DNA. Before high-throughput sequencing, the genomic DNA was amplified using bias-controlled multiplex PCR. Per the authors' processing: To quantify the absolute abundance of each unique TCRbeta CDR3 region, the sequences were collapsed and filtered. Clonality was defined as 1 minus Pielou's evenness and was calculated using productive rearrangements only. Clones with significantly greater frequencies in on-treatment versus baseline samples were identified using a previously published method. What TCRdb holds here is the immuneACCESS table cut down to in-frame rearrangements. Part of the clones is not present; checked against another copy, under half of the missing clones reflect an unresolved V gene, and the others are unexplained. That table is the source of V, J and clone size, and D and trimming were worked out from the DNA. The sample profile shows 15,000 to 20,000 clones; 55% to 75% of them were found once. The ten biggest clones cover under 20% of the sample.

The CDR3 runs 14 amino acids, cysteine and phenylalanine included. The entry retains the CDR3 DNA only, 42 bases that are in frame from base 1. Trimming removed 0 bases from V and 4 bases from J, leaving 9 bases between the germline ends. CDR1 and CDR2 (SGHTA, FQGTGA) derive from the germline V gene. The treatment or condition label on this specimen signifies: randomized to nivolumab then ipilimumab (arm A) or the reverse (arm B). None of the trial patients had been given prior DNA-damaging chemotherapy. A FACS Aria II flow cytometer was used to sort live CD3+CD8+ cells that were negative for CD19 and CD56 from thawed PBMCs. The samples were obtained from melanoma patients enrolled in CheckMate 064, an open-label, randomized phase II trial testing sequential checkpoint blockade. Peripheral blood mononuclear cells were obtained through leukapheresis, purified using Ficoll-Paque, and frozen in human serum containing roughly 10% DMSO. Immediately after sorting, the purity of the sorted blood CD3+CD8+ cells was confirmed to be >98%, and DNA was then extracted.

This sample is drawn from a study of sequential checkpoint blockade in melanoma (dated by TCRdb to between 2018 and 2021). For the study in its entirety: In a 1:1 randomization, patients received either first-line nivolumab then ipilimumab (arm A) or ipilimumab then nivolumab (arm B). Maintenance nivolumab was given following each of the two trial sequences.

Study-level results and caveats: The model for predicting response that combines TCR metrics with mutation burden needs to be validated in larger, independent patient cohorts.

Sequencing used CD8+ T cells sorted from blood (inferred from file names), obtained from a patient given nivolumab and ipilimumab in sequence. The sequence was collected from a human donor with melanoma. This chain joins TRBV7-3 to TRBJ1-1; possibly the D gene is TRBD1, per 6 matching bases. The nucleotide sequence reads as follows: TGTGCCAGCAGCTTAACAGGGGGGGGCACTGAAGCTTTCTTT. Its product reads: CASSLTGGGTEAFF.